This TCR beta chain is drawn from a study of vaccination effects on CD4 cells after COVID-19 (dated by TCRdb to between 2021 and 2024). For the study in its entirety: Each participant received two doses of an mRNA SARS-CoV-2 vaccine, either BNT162b2 or mRNA-1273. Pre-vaccine samples from two convalescent patients were drawn 16 days and one week before the first dose, 142 and 148 days after COVID-19 diagnosis. The study compared SARS-CoV-2 spike-specific CD4+ TCR repertoires before and after mRNA vaccination in COVID-19 convalescent patients and infection-naive vaccine recipients. A total of roughly 9 COVID-19 convalescent patients and a handful of SARS-CoV-2-naive healthy vaccine recipients were included in the full study. Cultures from other donors in the study were sequenced with the Oncomine TCR Beta short-read assay on an Illumina iSeq 100. Broad study findings and their caveats: Marked clonal contraction was observed in both infection-induced and vaccine-induced clones at late post-vaccination timepoints, consistent with waning T cell responses. In convalescent patients, the post-vaccine spike-reactive repertoire consisted mainly of new vaccine-induced clones, largely distinct from infection-induced clones. The study was limited by a small number of convalescent patients and lacked early post-infection timepoints.

Comment on this clone: The target of this receptor is not known. No base quality values were provided; no much bigger clone lies one nucleotide off.

The CDR3 contains 15 residues, cysteine and phenylalanine counted. The only DNA kept is the CDR3, 45 bases in frame from the first base. Ends trimmed: V by 4 bases, J by 9 bases; bases unmatched to a gene: 7. CDR1 is given as MNHEY and CDR2 as SVGAGI, both from the germline V gene. Library method: the immunoSEQ multiplex PCR assay. TCR beta CDR3 sequencing was performed on DNA from the cultured, isolated CD4+ T cells. Processing in the source paper ran as follows. Non-productive TCR sequences were removed and reads were trimmed to the CDR3 region, keeping CDR3s of at least 7 amino acids. The MANAFEST web app was used to pick out antigen-specific clonotypes by comparing their expansion in peptide wells with that in reference cultures. To be called positive, a clone needed expansion at FDR<0.05 compared with the reference and with all other wells, an odds ratio greater than 5, and a frequency greater than 0.1% in two replicate wells. A clonotype was called cross-reactive if it was significantly expanded both in SARS-CoV-2 spike wells and in at least one common cold coronavirus spike condition. Using the stringdist R package, CDR3 similarity was measured by Levenshtein distance, and unrooted trees were constructed with ape in R 3.6.1. Imported from immuneACCESS, the table was reduced by TCRdb to in-frame sequences with V and J called. These copies leave out some clones; in studies compared against another copy, an unresolved V gene accounts for under half, and the cause of the remainder is not known. D and trimming were read from the DNA, whereas the V and J calls and clone size are those reported in that table. The sample table shows 63,000 or so clones, and 73% are seen once. The ten largest clones capture over 4.5% of the sample.

In the ViraFEST assay, PBMC were stimulated with viral peptide pools, and TCR sequencing was then used to find antigen-specific CD4+ T cell clonotypes based on their expansion. After 10 days of culture, CD4+ T cells were isolated with the EasySep CD4+ T cell isolation kit. PCR-confirmed SARS-CoV-2 infection had occurred in convalescent patients between March and December 2020, before the Alpha, Beta and Delta variants emerged in the United States. Each well held around 1.9 million PBMC cultured in IMDM containing about 5.5% human AB serum, around 9.3 IU/ml IL-2 and gentamicin, along with approximately 10 ug/ml peptides. A peptide pool from HIV-1 Nef was used as the negative control culture condition. On days 3 and 7, half of the culture medium was replaced with fresh IL-2-containing medium. Unless noted otherwise, every peptide stimulation condition was grown in triplicate wells. PBMC were separated from whole blood using Ficoll-Paque Plus gradient centrifugation and were then either cryopreserved at -140C or used fresh. The QIAamp micro DNA kit was used to extract genomic DNA from the cultured CD4+ T cells.

The chain was built from TRBV6-5 and TRBJ2-6, and 9 junction bases match TRBD1. The material was CD4+ T cells from PBMCs cultured with HIV peptides, obtained before COVID-19 vaccination. The intended sense of this specimen's cell subset or site label: HIV-1 Nef peptide pool negative control/reference culture. The receptor was derived from a human donor who had a prior SARS-CoV-2 infection. CDR3 reads: CASSFQDRGDNVLTF. The sequenced DNA: TGTGCCAGCAGTTTCCAGGACAGGGGCGACAACGTCCTGACTTTC.